These 17 T cell receptor beta chains came from one sample sequenced in a study of Graves' ophthalmopathy and Graves' hyperthyroidism. CDR3 regions of TCR beta were amplified from RNA transcripts. First-round RT-PCR with HTBI primers preceded a second-round multiplex PCR. TCRdb called the multiplex PCR reads again in MiXCR, with one record for every CDR3 protein. This repertoire shows about 340,000 distinct CDR3 sequences, about a sixth found once; its top ten account for 9% to 15%. The specimen was peripheral blood. These receptors all come from an adult man with Graves' ophthalmopathy.

This clonotype turned up a few times. The chain combines TRBV30 with TRBJ2-2; D is tentatively TRBD1 or TRBD2 (5 bases each). This CDR3 has 15 residues. The V gene's germline CDR1 is GTSNPN and CDR2 SVGIG (reference sequence). Trimming removed 0 bases at V and 2 bases at J, with 10 bases between. As DNA, the CDR3 is TGTGCCTGGAGTGTTTCAGGGAGTAACACCGGGGAGCTGTTTTTT. This sequence encodes CAWSVSGSNTGELFF.

This clonotype has at least ten counts. This sequence joins TRBV7-8 and TRBJ2-5; no clear D. CDR1 SGHVS and CDR2 FQNEAQ come from the germline V gene. The CDR3 covers 13 residues. Trimming cost V 1 base and J 2 bases, with 5 bases left between them. The DNA of the CDR3 is TGTGCCAGCAGCTTAGAGGTACAAGAGACCCAGTACTTC. Its protein product is CASSLEVQETQYF. Full variable domain (rest looked up from reference TRBV7-8 and TRBJ2-5): GAGVSQSPRYKVAKRGQDVALRCDPISGHVSLFWYQQALGQGPEFLTYFQNEAQLDKSGLPSDRFFAERPEGSVSTLKIQRTQQEDSAVYLCASSLEVQETQYFGPGTRLLVL.

This clonotype came up once. CDR3 bases: TGTGCCAGCAGCGATAGTCGGGGGCAAGAGACCCAGTACTTC. Encoded protein: CASSDSRGQETQYF. The V call is TRBV28, the J call TRBJ2-5; tentatively, D is TRBD2 (6 bases). V was shortened by 6 bases and J by 2 bases, with 13 bases between the two germline ends. CDR1 MDHEN and CDR2 SYDVKM come from the germline V gene. There are 14 residues in the CDR3. Full variable domain (outside the CDR3, taken from reference TRBV28 and TRBJ2-5): DVKVTQSSRYLVKRTGEKVFLECVQDMDHENMFWYRQDPGLGLRLIYFSYDVKMKEKGDIPEGYSVSREKKERFSLILESASTNQTSMYLCASSDSRGQETQYFGPGTRLLVL.

The sample holds many counts of this clonotype. The rearrangement joins TRBV5-1 to TRBJ2-5; 11 bases map to TRBD1. The junction had 9 bases not matched to a gene; V was cut back by 4 bases and J by 4 bases. The CDR3 totals 16 residues. Per germline, CDR1 SGHRS and CDR2 YFSETQ. The CDR3 loop is CASSPRPGTGGETQYF. The DNA for the CDR3 is TGCGCCAGCAGCCCCCGGCCGGGGACAGGGGGAGAGACCCAGTACTTC.

This clonotype was seen ten or more times. This rearrangement joins TRBV20-1 to TRBJ2-7, with 7 bases aligning to TRBD1. V lost 4 bases and J lost 1; bases outside the gene matches: 4. Germline values: CDR1 DFQATT, CDR2 SNEGSKA (reference sequence). The CDR3 length is 13 residues. CDR3 coding DNA: TGCAGTGCTATTACAGGGGATTCCTACGAGCAGTACTTC. Protein product: CSAITGDSYEQYF.

This clonotype came up many times. The rearrangement uses TRBV6-5 and TRBJ1-1; possible D gene TRBD1, 5 bases. Germline loops: CDR1 MNHEY, CDR2 SVGAGI. This CDR3 has 15 amino acids. Trimming took 3 bases from V and 0 from J, leaving 11 bases between them. DNA of the CDR3: TGTGCCAGCAGTTATTCCGGGACCGTGAACACTGAAGCTTTCTTT. Encoded protein: CASSYSGTVNTEAFF.

At least ten counts were recorded for this clonotype. The genes are TRBV6-5 and TRBJ2-7; 12 nucleotides agree with TRBD1. V gave up 2 bases and J gave up 4 bases; unmatched junction bases: 3. The CDR3 consists of 15 residues. From germline, CDR1 is MNHEY and CDR2 SVGAGI. The CDR3 protein is CASSYGTGGLYEQYF. The CDR3 DNA follows: TGTGCCAGCAGTTACGGGACAGGGGGCTTGTACGAGCAGTACTTC.

This clonotype has at least ten counts. The V and J genes are TRBV15 and TRBJ2-7, with a possible D match to TRBD2 (6 bases). Germline V gene data show CDR1 as LNHNV and CDR2 as YYDKDF (reference sequence). The ends were cut back, 0 bases at V and 2 bases at J, with 8 bases in the middle. This CDR3 is built from 14 residues. The CDR3 DNA reads TGTGCCACCAGCAGAGATGCGGGACCCTACGAGCAGTACTTC. Translation gives CATSRDAGPYEQYF. Full variable domain (rest looked up from reference TRBV15 and TRBJ2-7): DAMVIQNPRYQVTQFGKPVTLSCSQTLNHNVMYWYQQKSSQAPKLLFHYYDKDFNNEADTPDNFQSRRPNTSFCFLDIRSPGLGDTAMYLCATSRDAGPYEQYFGPGTRLTVT.

The chain combines TRBV7-3 with TRBJ2-1; D not resolved. Trimming cost V 1 base and J 10 bases, with 11 bases left between them. Germline CDR1 SGHTA, CDR2 FQGTGA. The CDR3 is 13 residues long. The CDR3 coding sequence is TGTGCCAGCAGCTTAAGTGCTTTGGAAGAGCAGTTCTTC. Amino acids: CASSLSALEEQFF.

This clonotype was counted a few times. The chain recombines TRBV24-1 with TRBJ2-2; 11 nucleotides agree with TRBD1. Trimming at V came to 3 bases and at J to 0 bases, leaving 11 bases not matched to a gene. Germline V gene lookup returns CDR1 KGHDR and CDR2 SFDVKD. This CDR3 comprises 20 residues. CDR3 loop: CATSDPGTGGPLTNTGELFF. Written as DNA, the CDR3 is TGTGCCACCAGTGATCCCGGGACAGGGGGACCCCTAACGAACACCGGGGAGCTGTTTTTT.

Concerning this clonotype: A much larger clone lies one base from this, so it may be a read error. V usage is TRBV30 and J usage is TRBJ2-7; tentative D call: TRBD2 (5 bases). The V end was cut by 3 bases, the J end by 7 bases, with 16 bases between. The CDR3 spans 13 residues. Germline V lookup: CDR1 GTSNPN, CDR2 SVGIG (reference sequence). CDR3 nucleotide sequence: TGTGCCTGGAGCGGACGCCCCCCGGGGGAGCAGTACTTC. Protein sequence: CAWSGRPPGEQYF. The variable domain in full, completed from reference TRBV30 and TRBJ2-7, reads SQTIHQWPATLVQPVGSPLSLECTVEGTSNPNLYWYRQAAGRGLQLLFYSVGIGQISSEVPQNLSASRPQDRQFILSSKKLLLSDSGFYLCAWSGRPPGEQYFGPGTRLTVT.

There are many counts of this clonotype. The chain employs TRBV2 and TRBJ1-1, with D unclear. In germline, CDR1 is SNHLY, CDR2 FYNNEI. The CDR3 contains 13 residues. The V end was cut by 8 bases, the J end by 0 bases, with 10 bases between. The CDR3 is CASGVRLNTEAFF. CDR3 DNA: TGTGCCAGCGGGGTCAGGCTGAACACTGAAGCTTTCTTT.

CDR3 amino acids: CASSSGTGDSEQYF. The CDR3 DNA is TGTGCCAGCAGTTCAGGGACAGGGGACAGCGAGCAGTACTTC. This rearrangement joins TRBV12-3 or TRBV12-4 to TRBJ2-7; 10 bases agree with TRBD1. This CDR3 comprises 14 residues. Unmatched junction bases numbered 6, after V lost 4 bases and J lost 6 bases.

This clonotype was counted at least ten times. The chain joins TRBV12-3 or TRBV12-4 to TRBJ1-2, with 7 positions matching TRBD1. This CDR3 has 14 residues. With V trimmed by 6 bases and J by 8 bases, 12 bases remained unmatched. The CDR3 protein is CASSRTGPLSGYTF. CDR3 coding DNA: TGTGCCAGCAGCCGGACAGGCCCCCTTTCGGGCTACACCTTC.

This rearrangement joins TRBV6-2 or TRBV6-3 to TRBJ1-2; TRBD1 agrees at 8 bases. CDR1 is MNHEY and CDR2 is SVGEGT in the germline V gene. V lost 2 bases, J lost 4 bases, and 3 bases stayed unmatched. The length of the CDR3 is 14 residues. CDR3 coding DNA: TGTGCCAGCAGTTACCAGGGGGCGAGCTATGGCTACACCTTC. Its protein is CASSYQGASYGYTF.

This chain links TRBV6-5 with TRBJ1-1, with 7 bases identical to TRBD1. Germline V gene lookup returns CDR1 MNHEY and CDR2 SVGAGI. This CDR3 is 15 amino acids long. V gave up 2 bases and J gave up 1 base; unmatched junction bases: 4. The CDR3 spells CASSYPQGGNTEAFF. The CDR3 coding sequence is TGTGCCAGCAGTTACCCTCAGGGGGGGAACACTGAAGCTTTCTTT.

This sequence joins TRBV12-3 or TRBV12-4 and TRBJ1-2, with TRBD1 as a possible D gene (5 bases). The length of the CDR3 is 15 residues. Trimming took 5 bases from V and 1 from J, leaving 14 bases between them. This CDR3 is CASSHTGLGNYGYTF. The CDR3 DNA follows: TGTGCCAGCAGTCACACAGGCTTGGGTAACTATGGCTACACCTTC.